The text below deals with one T cell receptor (beta chain). The sample originates from a study of technical replicates of blood from several donors. Per germline, CDR1 MNHEY and CDR2 SMNVEV (reference sequence). V lost 6 bases and J lost 4; bases outside the gene matches: 6. CDR3 length: 14 residues. Profiling relied on immunoSEQ multiplex PCR, and the TCRdb table lists in-frame clones only, not all of them. The repertoire holds tens of thousands of clones, with about nine tenths as singletons. Sequenced material: T cells isolated from PBMCs. The clonotype comes from a human donor in good health. The genes are TRBV27 and TRBJ2-7; TRBD1 agrees at 10 bases. As DNA, the CDR3 is TGTGCCAGCAGCGCCGGGACAGGGGAATACGAGCAGTACTTC. Translation gives CASSAGTGEYEQYF.